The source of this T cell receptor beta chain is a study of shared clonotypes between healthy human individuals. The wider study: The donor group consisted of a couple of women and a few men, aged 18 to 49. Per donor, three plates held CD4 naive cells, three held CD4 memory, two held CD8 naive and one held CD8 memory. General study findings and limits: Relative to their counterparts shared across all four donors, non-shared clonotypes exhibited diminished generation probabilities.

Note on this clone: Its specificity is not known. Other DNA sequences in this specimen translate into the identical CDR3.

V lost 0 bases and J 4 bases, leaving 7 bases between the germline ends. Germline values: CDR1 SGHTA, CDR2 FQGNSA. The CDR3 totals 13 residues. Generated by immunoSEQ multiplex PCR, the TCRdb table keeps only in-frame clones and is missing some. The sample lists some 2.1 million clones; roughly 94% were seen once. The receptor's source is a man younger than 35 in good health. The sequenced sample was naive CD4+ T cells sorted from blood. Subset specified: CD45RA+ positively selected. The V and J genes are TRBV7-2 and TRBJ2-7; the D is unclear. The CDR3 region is CASSLARQYEQYF. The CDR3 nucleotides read TGTGCCAGCAGCTTAGCGCGGCAGTACGAGCAGTACTTC.